This T cell receptor (beta chain) was sequenced during a study of regulatory dendritic cells for organ transplantation. Assay used: immunoSEQ multiplex PCR; TCRdb lists only in-frame clones, some missing. Of 25,000 to 30,000 clones listed, approximately 86% are singletons. V was cut by 3 bases and J by 7 bases, with 13 bases left in between. This CDR3 is built from 14 residues. Germline V gene sequence: CDR1 MGHDK, CDR2 SYGVNS. What was sequenced was naive CD8+ T cells from blood. Subset noted: CD45RA+ naive T cells. This sequence joins TRBV25-1 and TRBJ2-1, with a tentative D call TRBD1 (6 bases). The TCR comes from a human donor in good health. The CDR3, as DNA: TGTGCCAGCAGTGAGGGGGCTTTTGGGAATGAGCAGTTCTTC. Translation: CASSEGAFGNEQFF.